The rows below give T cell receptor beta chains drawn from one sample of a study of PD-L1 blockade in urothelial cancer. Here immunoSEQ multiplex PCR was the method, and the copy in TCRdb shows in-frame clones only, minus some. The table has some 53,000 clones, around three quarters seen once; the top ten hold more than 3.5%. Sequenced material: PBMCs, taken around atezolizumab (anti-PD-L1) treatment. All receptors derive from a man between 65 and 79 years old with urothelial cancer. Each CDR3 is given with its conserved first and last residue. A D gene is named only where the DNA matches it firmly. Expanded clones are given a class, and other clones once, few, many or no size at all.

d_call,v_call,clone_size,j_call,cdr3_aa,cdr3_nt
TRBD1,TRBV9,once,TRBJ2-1,CASSAGQARGSSEQFF,TGTGCCAGCAGCGCGGGACAGGCGCGAGGATCGAGTGAGCAGTTCTTC
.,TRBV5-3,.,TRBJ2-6,CARSTQSGKSGANVLTF,TGTGCCAGAAGCACGCAATCAGGGAAATCGGGGGCCAACGTCCTGACTTTC
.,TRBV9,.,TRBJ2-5,CASSVEAGSRGETQYF,TGTGCCAGCAGCGTAGAGGCAGGGTCACGTGGAGAGACCCAGTACTTC
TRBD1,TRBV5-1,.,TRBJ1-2,CASSPAGTGAEGYTF,TGCGCCAGCAGCCCCGCCGGGACAGGGGCGGAGGGCTACACCTTC
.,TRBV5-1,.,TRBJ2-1,CASSLELNSYNEQFF,TGCGCCAGCAGCTTGGAGCTTAACTCCTACAATGAGCAGTTCTTC
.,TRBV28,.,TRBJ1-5,CASRILNQPQHF,TGTGCCAGCAGGATACTGAATCAGCCCCAGCATTTT
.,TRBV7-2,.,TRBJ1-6,CASSHTGLSNSPLHF,TGTGCCAGCAGCCATACGGGACTGAGTAATTCACCCCTCCACTTT
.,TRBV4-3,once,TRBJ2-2,CASSQAVGDTGELFF,TGCGCCAGCAGCCAAGCTGTAGGGGACACCGGGGAGCTGTTTTTT
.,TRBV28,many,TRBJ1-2,CAIMEREDYGYTF,TGTGCCATCATGGAACGGGAGGACTATGGCTACACCTTC
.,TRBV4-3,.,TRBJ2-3,CASSQDTRLTDTQYF,TGCGCCAGCAGCCAAGATACGAGGCTAACAGATACGCAGTATTTT
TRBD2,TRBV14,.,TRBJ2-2,CATSGRTSGYTGELFF,TGTGCCACCTCTGGAAGGACTAGCGGGTACACCGGGGAGCTGTTTTTT
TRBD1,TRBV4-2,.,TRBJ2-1,CASSQEQGQGFYNEQFF,TGTGCCAGCAGCCAAGAGCAGGGACAGGGGTTCTACAATGAGCAGTTCTTC
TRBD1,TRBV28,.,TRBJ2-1,CASSFLDRGSTQFF,TGTGCCAGCAGTTTCTTGGACAGGGGATCCACGCAGTTCTTC
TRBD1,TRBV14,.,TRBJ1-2,CASSPQGNYGYTF,TGTGCCAGCAGCCCACAGGGGAACTATGGCTACACCTTC
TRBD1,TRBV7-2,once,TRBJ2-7,CASSLGPQDRGVQYF,TGTGCCAGCAGCTTAGGCCCCCAGGACAGGGGCGTTCAGTACTTC
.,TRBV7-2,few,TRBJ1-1,CASSLQGNTEAFF,TGTGCCAGCAGCTTACAGGGGAACACTGAAGCTTTCTTT
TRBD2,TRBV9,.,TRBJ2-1,CASSVAVEGSGVYNEQFF,TGTGCCAGCAGCGTAGCGGTGGAGGGTAGCGGGGTATACAATGAGCAGTTCTTC
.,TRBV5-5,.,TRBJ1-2,CASSFDPGNVYGYTF,TGTGCCAGCAGCTTCGATCCGGGGAACGTCTATGGCTACACCTTC
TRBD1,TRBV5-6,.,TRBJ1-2,CASISRGVEVGYGYTF,TGTGCCAGCATCAGCAGGGGGGTCGAGGTTGGCTATGGCTACACCTTC
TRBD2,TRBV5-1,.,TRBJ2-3,CASGSGLAGTDTQYF,TGCGCCAGCGGATCCGGACTAGCGGGCACAGATACGCAGTATTTT
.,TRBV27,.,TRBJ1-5,CASSLSRNQPQHF,TGTGCCAGCAGTTTGTCACGGAATCAGCCCCAGCATTTT
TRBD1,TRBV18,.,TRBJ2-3,CASSEQGADTDTQYF,TGTGCCAGCTCAGAGCAGGGGGCCGACACAGATACGCAGTATTTT
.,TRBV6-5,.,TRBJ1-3,CASSYSRAGGRPIYF,TGTGCCAGCAGTTACTCGAGGGCGGGGGGAAGGCCAATATATTTT
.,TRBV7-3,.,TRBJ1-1,CASSWGGDTEAFF,TGTGCCAGCAGCTGGGGCGGTGACACTGAAGCTTTCTTT
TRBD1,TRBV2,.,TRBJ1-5,CASNRQGGQPQHF,TGTGCCAGCAATAGACAGGGTGGTCAGCCCCAGCATTTT
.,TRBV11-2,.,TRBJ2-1,CASSQLGPSYNEQFF,TGTGCCAGCAGCCAACTGGGGCCCTCCTACAATGAGCAGTTCTTC
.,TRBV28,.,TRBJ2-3,CASGHAEATDTQYF,TGTGCCAGCGGTCATGCGGAGGCCACAGATACGCAGTATTTT
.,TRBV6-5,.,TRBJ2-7,CASSYSRASYEQYF,TGTGCCAGCAGTTACTCCAGGGCGTCCTACGAGCAGTACTTC
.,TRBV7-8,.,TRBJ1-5,CASSRTGGRGNQPQHF,TGTGCCAGCAGCCGTACGGGGGGACGGGGCAATCAGCCCCAGCATTTT
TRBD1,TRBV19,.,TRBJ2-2,CASARDRGAGELFF,TGTGCCAGTGCCCGGGACAGGGGTGCCGGGGAGCTGTTTTTT
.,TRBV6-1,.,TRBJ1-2,CASSEWQGGGYTF,TGTGCCAGCAGTGAATGGCAGGGAGGTGGCTACACCTTC
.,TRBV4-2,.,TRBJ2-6,CASSQEKQSGPGANVLTF,TGTGCCAGCAGCCAAGAAAAGCAAAGCGGACCTGGGGCCAACGTCCTGACTTTC
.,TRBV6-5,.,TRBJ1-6,CASRISGASNSPLHF,TGTGCCAGCAGAATTTCAGGGGCAAGTAATTCACCCCTCCACTTT
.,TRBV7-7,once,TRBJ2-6,CASSSTGPSGANVLTF,TGTGCTAGCAGCTCCACAGGGCCCTCTGGGGCCAACGTCCTGACTTTC
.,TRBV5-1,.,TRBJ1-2,CASSFGGSAAYGYTF,TGCGCCAGCAGCTTCGGAGGGAGCGCGGCTTATGGCTACACCTTC
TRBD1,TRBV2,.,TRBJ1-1,CASSEVRGRTEAFF,TGTGCCAGCAGTGAGGTGAGGGGGCGGACTGAAGCTTTCTTT
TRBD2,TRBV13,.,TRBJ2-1,CASSSIPGGLAGGWKQFF,TGTGCCAGCAGCTCCATCCCTGGGGGACTAGCGGGAGGATGGAAACAGTTCTTC
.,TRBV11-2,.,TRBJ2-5,CASSLEGALETQYF,TGTGCCAGCAGCTTAGAGGGAGCGTTGGAGACCCAGTACTTC
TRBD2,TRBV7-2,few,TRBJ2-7,CASSPGGLAGGIIRYEQYF,TGTGCCAGCAGCCCCGGGGGACTAGCGGGAGGAATAATTCGCTACGAGCAGTACTTC
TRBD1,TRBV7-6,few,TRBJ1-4,CASSLLRTGPKLFF,TGTGCCAGCAGCTTGTTACGGACAGGACCAAAACTGTTTTTT
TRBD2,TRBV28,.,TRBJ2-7,CASYPRGAGGEQYF,TGTGCCAGCTATCCCCGGGGTGCGGGGGGCGAGCAGTACTTC
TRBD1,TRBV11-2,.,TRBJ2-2,CASSRTGGSTGELFF,TGTGCCAGCAGCCGTACAGGGGGAAGCACCGGGGAGCTGTTTTTT
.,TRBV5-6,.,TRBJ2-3,CASSLGAEDTDTQYF,TGTGCCAGCAGCTTGGGGGCAGAAGACACAGATACGCAGTATTTT
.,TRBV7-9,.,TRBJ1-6,CASSPPGQPNSPLHF,TGTGCCAGCAGCCCCCCTGGACAGCCGAATTCACCCCTCCACTTT